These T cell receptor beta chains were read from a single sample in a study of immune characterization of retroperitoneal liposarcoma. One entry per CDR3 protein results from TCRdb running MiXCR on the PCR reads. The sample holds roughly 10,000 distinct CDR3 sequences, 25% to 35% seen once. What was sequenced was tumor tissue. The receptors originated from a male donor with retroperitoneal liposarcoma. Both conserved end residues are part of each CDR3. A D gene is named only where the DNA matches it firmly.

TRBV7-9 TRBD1 CASSSPGQRVQTQYF
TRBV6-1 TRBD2 CASSEAASGSGETQFF
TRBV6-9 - CASSYSSGLFEQFF
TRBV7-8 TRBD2 CASSHRASGIYNEQFF
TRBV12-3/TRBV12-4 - CASSYAGALSTEAFF
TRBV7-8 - CASSLVVAARDQPQHF
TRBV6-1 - CASSEIRGDGYTF
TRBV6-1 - CASSENRAYEQFF
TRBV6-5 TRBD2 CASSYSGGRASEQFF
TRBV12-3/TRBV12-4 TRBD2 CASSPVSGGMEQFF
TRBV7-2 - CASSPGRGQGYTF
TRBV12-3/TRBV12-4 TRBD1 CASGGRQGIREQFF
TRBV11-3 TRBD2 CASSLAGTSGGRTDTQYF
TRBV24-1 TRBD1 CATSDSGRGPSGPNNEQFF
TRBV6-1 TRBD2 CASSEGAGGPDTQYF
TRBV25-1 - CASSGGTGELFF
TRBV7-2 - CASSPESNQPQHF
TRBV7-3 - CASSLYRGNEQFF
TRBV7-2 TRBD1 CASSPGPLDRGAEAFF
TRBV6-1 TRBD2 CASSETSLKQFF
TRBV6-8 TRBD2 CASGRSSGYNEQYF
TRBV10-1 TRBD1 CASSESADRFNEQFF
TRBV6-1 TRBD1 CASSELHRGPANTGELFF
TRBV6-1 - CASSSGNQAFSIQFF
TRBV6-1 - CASSEERGETQYF
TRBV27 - CASSTTYEQFF
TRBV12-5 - CASGQLLDREGKTQYF
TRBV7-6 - CASSPEDSDSFYNEQFF
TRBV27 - CASSLTGTYEQYF
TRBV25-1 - CASSDPRVQETQFF
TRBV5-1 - CASSTSGTSYEQYF
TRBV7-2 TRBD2 CASSPRRGDGNEQFF
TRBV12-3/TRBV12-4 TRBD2 CASRSSGTSSEQFF
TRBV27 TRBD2 CASSFTSASYEQFF
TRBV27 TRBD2 CASSLYSGLAKNIQYF
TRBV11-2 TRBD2 CASSTAGVSYTDTQFF
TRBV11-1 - CASSLGLVSSYNEQYF
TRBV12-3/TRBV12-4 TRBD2 CASSPGLAGGPRQFF
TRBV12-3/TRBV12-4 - CASSFRQGGGENTEAFF
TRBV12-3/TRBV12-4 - CASSQGFNYGYTF
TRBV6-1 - CASSEGPRRVQYF
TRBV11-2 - CASSHSTSLDTQYF
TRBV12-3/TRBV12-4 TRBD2 CASRASGRASGELFF
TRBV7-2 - CASSLDSGGTDTQYF
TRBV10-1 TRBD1 CASSGQGGKTQYF
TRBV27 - CASSLLSIGRQKSPLHF
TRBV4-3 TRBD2 CASSRQTSGDLNEQYF
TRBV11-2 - CASSLVPPGTTNTGELFF
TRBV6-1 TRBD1 CASSVVGQGAYEQYF
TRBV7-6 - CASSLEVGNTEAFF
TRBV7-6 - CASSPPFGRGEGETQFF
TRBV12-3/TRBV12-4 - CASSTGTDTQYF
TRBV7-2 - CASSLGGPSTEAFF
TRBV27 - CASSVQRNRNEQFF
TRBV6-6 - CASTDHPRGTQYF
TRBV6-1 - CASRSRGYTEAFF
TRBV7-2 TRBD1 CASSSETGTSYEQYF
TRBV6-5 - CASSYLLNSGSYEQYF